This section outlines one T cell receptor beta chain sequence together with its context. The sample is drawn from a study of cytomegalovirus exposure and HLA in healthy donors. PCR was performed using 60 Vbeta and 13 Jbeta primers. TCRdb's table, derived via immunoSEQ multiplex PCR, lists solely in-frame clones and lacks some. Here the sample spans fewer than 300,000 clones, 75% to 85% being singletons. The receptor's source is a girl aged 2 to 9 in good health and CMV-seronegative. Sequencing was done on a sample of PBMCs.

Here the CDR3 reads CASSPGQGDYNEQFF. The CDR3 DNA sequence: TGTGCCAGCAGTCCCGGACAGGGAGACTACAATGAGCAGTTCTTC. V usage is TRBV6-5 and J usage is TRBJ2-1, with 8 bases matching TRBD1. V lost 5 bases to trimming and J lost 3 bases; unmatched junction nucleotides: 6. The CDR3 spans 15 residues. Germline CDR1 reads MNHEY; CDR2 reads SVGAGI.